This T cell receptor (beta chain) is drawn from a study of blood T cells in healthy people across ages. The CDR3 totals 15 residues. CDR1 is MDHEN and CDR2 is SYDVKM in the germline V gene. With 3 bases clipped from V and 1 base from J, the junction kept 6 bases outside the gene matches. This clonotype showed up just a few times. For the second PCR, which ran for roughly 7 to 11 cycles, a sample-barcoded 5' primer and a J-beta primer mix were used. TCRdb used MiXCR to reprocess the 5' RACE reads, holding one entry per CDR3 protein. The sample carries 1.5 million or so distinct CDR3 sequences, 40% to 50% recorded once.

Sequenced: blood. The genes are TRBV28 and TRBJ2-7; 7 nucleotides agree with TRBD1. The TCR originated in a woman between 18 and 29 years old in good health. This CDR3 is CASSFWQGVSYEQYF. The CDR3 nucleotides read TGTGCCAGCAGTTTTTGGCAGGGGGTTTCCTACGAGCAGTACTTC.